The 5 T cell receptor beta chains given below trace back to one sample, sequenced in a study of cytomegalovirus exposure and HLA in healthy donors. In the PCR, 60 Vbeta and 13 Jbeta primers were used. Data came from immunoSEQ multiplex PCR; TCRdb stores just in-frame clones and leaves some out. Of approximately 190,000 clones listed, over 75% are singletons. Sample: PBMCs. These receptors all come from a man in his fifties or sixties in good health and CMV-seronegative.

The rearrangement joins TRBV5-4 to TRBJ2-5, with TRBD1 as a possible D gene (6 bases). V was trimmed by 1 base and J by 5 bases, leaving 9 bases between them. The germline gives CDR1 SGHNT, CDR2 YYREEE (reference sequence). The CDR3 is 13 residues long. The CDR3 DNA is TGTGCCAGCAGCTTGTATCAGGGGGAGACCCAGTACTTC. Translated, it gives CASSLYQGETQYF.

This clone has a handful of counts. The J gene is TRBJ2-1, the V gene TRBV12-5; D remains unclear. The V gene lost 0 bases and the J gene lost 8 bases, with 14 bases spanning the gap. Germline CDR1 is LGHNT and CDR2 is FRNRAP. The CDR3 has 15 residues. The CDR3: CASGLVLGPLDEQFF. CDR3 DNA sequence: TGTGCTAGTGGTTTGGTCCTAGGCCCCCTCGATGAGCAGTTCTTC.

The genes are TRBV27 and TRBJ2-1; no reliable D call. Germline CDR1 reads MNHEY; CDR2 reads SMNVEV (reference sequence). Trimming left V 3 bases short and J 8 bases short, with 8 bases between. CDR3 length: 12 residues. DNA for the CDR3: TGTGCCAGCAGTTTCAAAGCTTATGAGCAGTTCTTC. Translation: CASSFKAYEQFF.

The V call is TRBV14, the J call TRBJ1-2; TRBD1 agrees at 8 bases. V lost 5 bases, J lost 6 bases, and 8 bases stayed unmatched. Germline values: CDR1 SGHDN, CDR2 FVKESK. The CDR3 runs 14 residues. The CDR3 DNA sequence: TGTGCCAGCAGCAGCGGGGACAGGCCCCATGGCTACACCTTC. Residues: CASSSGDRPHGYTF. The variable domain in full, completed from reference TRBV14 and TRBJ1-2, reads EAGVTQFPSHSVIEKGQTVTLRCDPISGHDNLYWYRRVMGKEIKFLLHFVKESKQDESGMPNNRFLAERTGGTYSTLKVQPAELEDSGVYFCASSSGDRPHGYTFGSGTRLTVV.

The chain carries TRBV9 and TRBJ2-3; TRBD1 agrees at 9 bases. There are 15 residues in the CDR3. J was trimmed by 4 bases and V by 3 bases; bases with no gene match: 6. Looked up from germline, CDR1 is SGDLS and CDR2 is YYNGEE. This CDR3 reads CASSAGQGFADTQYF. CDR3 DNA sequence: TGTGCCAGCAGCGCCGGACAGGGGTTCGCAGATACGCAGTATTTT.